This entry lists 26 T cell receptor beta chains sequenced from one sample in a study of beta chain features in type 1 diabetes. Investigators reverse transcribed all isolated RNA, so they sequenced expressed TCRB transcripts. Libraries were prepared by immunoSEQ multiplex PCR; TCRdb keeps only in-frame clonotypes and omits some of them. The sample consists of some 270,000 clones, around 7.3% of them appearing once. The source material was central memory CD4+ T cells from blood. The receptors derive from a woman between 18 and 29 years old in good health.

A few counts support this clone. The chain employs TRBV2 and TRBJ2-5; tentatively, D is TRBD2 (5 bases). Germline loops: CDR1 SNHLY, CDR2 FYNNEI. The ends were cut back, 7 bases at V and 5 bases at J, with 17 bases in the middle. The CDR3 is 14 residues long. CDR3 DNA sequence: TGTGCCAGCATTGTAGGACTTGCACGGGAGACCCAGTACTTC. Protein product: CASIVGLARETQYF.

The gene calls are TRBV9 and TRBJ1-1; 9 nucleotides align to TRBD1. V lost 2 bases and J lost 5; bases outside the gene matches: 7. Germline CDR1 and CDR2: SGDLS and YYNGEE. The CDR3 covers 15 residues. The CDR3, as DNA: TGTGCCAGCAGCGTTACAGGGGGCTCGTCGACTGAAGCTTTCTTT. This gives the protein CASSVTGGSSTEAFF.

This chain connects TRBV6-1 to TRBJ2-7; D unresolved. CDR3 length: 12 residues. Germline CDR1 and CDR2: MNHNS and SASEGT. Trimming cost V 2 bases and J 4 bases, with 6 bases left between them. This chain's CDR3 is CASSEWQYEQYF. CDR3 DNA: TGTGCCAGCAGTGAATGGCAGTACGAGCAGTACTTC.

This clone was seen more than once but under ten times. This chain joins TRBV7-8 and TRBJ2-5, with D possibly being TRBD1 or TRBD2 (5 bases each). The CDR3 extends over 16 amino acids. The V gene lost 4 bases and the J gene lost 4 bases, with 19 bases spanning the gap. Germline CDR1 SGHVS, CDR2 FQNEAQ. CDR3 protein: CASSSIAGTIRETQYF. Written as DNA, the CDR3 is TGTGCCAGCAGCTCCATAGCAGGGACCATCAGAGAGACCCAGTACTTC.

This clone came up a few times. The chain recombines TRBV28 with TRBJ1-6, with D hard to call. Germline lookup yields CDR1 MDHEN and CDR2 SYDVKM. The CDR3 runs to 17 residues. The ends were cut back, 1 base at V and 7 bases at J, with 17 bases in the middle. CDR3 amino acids: CASSLSVRYVRNSPLHF. CDR3 nucleotide sequence: TGTGCCAGCAGTTTATCAGTTCGGTATGTGAGAAATTCACCCCTCCACTTT.

This clone was seen a handful of times. CDR3 DNA: TGTGCCAGCAGGGGAGTGACTAGAAGCACAGATACGCAGTATTTT. Encoded protein: CASRGVTRSTDTQYF. The chain joins TRBV11-2 to TRBJ2-3; D may be TRBD2 (6 bases). The V gene's germline CDR1 is SGHAT and CDR2 FQNNGV. The CDR3 is 15 amino acids. V lost 6 bases to trimming and J lost 0 bases, with 13 bases between them. The variable domain in full, completed from reference TRBV11-2 and TRBJ2-3, reads EAGVAQSPRYKIIEKRQSVAFWCNPISGHATLYWYQQILGQGPKLLIQFQNNGVVDDSQLPKDRFSAERLKGVDSTLKIQPAKLEDSAVYLCASRGVTRSTDTQYFGPGTRLTVL.

The chain uses TRBV5-6 and TRBJ1-6; TRBD1 might be the D (6 bases). Trimming removed 4 bases from V and 6 bases from J, with 20 bases in between. The CDR3 totals 17 residues. Germline CDR1 is SGHDT and CDR2 is YYEEEE. The DNA of the CDR3 is TGTGCCAGCAGCCTACCCACAGGGAGCGTAGGTAATTCACCCCTCCACTTT. This encodes CASSLPTGSVGNSPLHF.

This clone was observed a few times. The V call is TRBV6-6, the J call TRBJ1-4; 8 bases line up with TRBD1. The trim removed 5 bases at V and 7 bases at J, leaving 3 bases unmatched. The CDR3 totals 13 residues. Germline CDR1 is MNHNY and CDR2 is SVGAGI (reference sequence). Written as DNA, the CDR3 is TGTGCCAGCAGTGGACAGGGTGGTGAAAAACTGTTTTTT. Translation gives CASSGQGGEKLFF.

This clone was observed a few times. The V call is TRBV4-3, the J call TRBJ1-2, with TRBD1 as a possible D gene (6 bases). The CDR3 contains 16 residues. V was clipped by 2 bases and J by 4 bases, with 17 bases between them. Germline values: CDR1 LGHNA, CDR2 YSLEER. CDR3 nucleotides: TGCGCCAGCAGCCAATGGGGCGCCGGGGGCACCTATGGCTACACCTTC. Residues: CASSQWGAGGTYGYTF.

This clone was seen a handful of times. V and J are TRBV7-3 and TRBJ1-5, with TRBD1 as a possible D gene (6 bases). Trimming removed 2 bases at V and 7 bases at J, with 15 bases between. Germline assignment: CDR1 SGHTA and CDR2 FQGTGA. This CDR3 has 15 amino acids. This CDR3 is CASSLGGYGGQPQHF. CDR3 DNA: TGTGCCAGCAGCTTAGGGGGCTACGGAGGGCAGCCCCAGCATTTT.

The rearrangement links TRBV2 to TRBJ1-4, with TRBD1 identical over 7 bases. CDR1 is SNHLY, CDR2 FYNNEI, per germline. After removal of 6 bases from V and 7 bases from J, the junction contained 8 bases not matched to a gene. This CDR3 comprises 14 residues. This chain's CDR3 is CASRKTGSGEKLFF. In DNA, the CDR3 is TGTGCCAGCAGGAAGACAGGGTCAGGTGAAAAACTGTTTTTT.

The chain is built from TRBV19 and TRBJ2-1; no firm D call. Germline V gene lookup returns CDR1 LNHDA and CDR2 SQIVND (reference sequence). The CDR3 spans 15 residues. The V end lost 3 bases, the J end lost 9 bases, and 18 bases lay between the germline ends. As DNA, the CDR3 is TGTGCCAGTAGTATCTTATCAGAGCACTATTTTGAGCAGTTCTTC. Encoded protein: CASSILSEHYFEQFF. The variable domain in full, completed from reference TRBV19 and TRBJ2-1, reads DGGITQSPKYLFRKEGQNVTLSCEQNLNHDAMYWYRQDPGQGLRLIYYSQIVNDFQKGDIAEGYSVSREKKESFPLTVTSAQKNPTAFYLCASSILSEHYFEQFFGPGTRLTVL.

At least ten counts were recorded for this clone. The V gene is TRBV4-3, the J gene TRBJ1-3; 7 bases align to TRBD1. With 1 base clipped from V and 5 bases from J, the junction kept 5 bases outside the gene matches. The CDR3 is 15 residues long. The V gene's germline CDR1 is LGHNA and CDR2 YSLEER. CDR3 DNA: TGCGCCAGCAGCCAAGGGGGACAGAGTAGAAACACCATATATTTT. It codes for CASSQGGQSRNTIYF.

The chain is built from TRBV19 and TRBJ2-1; tentatively, D is TRBD1 (5 bases). From germline, CDR1 is LNHDA and CDR2 SQIVND (reference sequence). CDR3 length: 15 amino acids. V lost 5 bases and J lost 0, with 11 bases in between. Here the CDR3 DNA reads TGTGCCAGTAGTTTCAGGGAAAACTCCTACAATGAGCAGTTCTTC. Its protein is CASSFRENSYNEQFF.

Only a few counts were recorded for this clone. V and J are TRBV7-2 and TRBJ1-1, with TRBD1 identical over 8 bases. J gave up 1 base and V 5 bases, and 6 bases lay outside the gene matches. In germline, CDR1 is SGHTA, CDR2 FQGNSA. The CDR3 is 15 amino acids. The CDR3 region has the DNA TGTGCCAGCAGCCCCGAGGGACAGGCGAACACTGAAGCTTTCTTT. Protein product: CASSPEGQANTEAFF.

The chain joins TRBV18 to TRBJ1-1; D is unclear. V shed 7 bases and J shed 4 bases, with 13 bases lying between them. CDR1 is KGHSH and CDR2 is LQKENI in the germline V gene. This CDR3 has 13 residues. The CDR3 region has the DNA TGTGCCAGCTGCCAGACGGCGGGCACTGAAGCTTTCTTT. Translated, it gives CASCQTAGTEAFF.

This clone appeared a few times. The V gene is TRBV5-4, the J gene TRBJ2-2; possibly TRBD1 for D (7 bases). V lost 6 bases and J 0 bases, leaving 18 bases between the germline ends. The CDR3 consists of 17 residues. From germline, CDR1 is SGHNT and CDR2 YYREEE (reference sequence). The CDR3 reads CASTPQPRGANTGELFF. CDR3 bases: TGTGCCAGCACCCCACAGCCCAGGGGGGCGAACACCGGGGAGCTGTTTTTT.

This clone was found a few times. V is TRBV5-6 and J is TRBJ2-3; unclear D gene. Trimming left V 1 base short and J 2 bases short, with 11 bases between. The CDR3 length is 15 residues. Germline-derived CDR1 and CDR2 are SGHDT and YYEEEE. The CDR3 is CASSLLGPFTDTQYF. The CDR3 DNA follows: TGTGCCAGCAGCTTGCTGGGCCCATTCACAGATACGCAGTATTTT.

This clone turned up a few times. The chain is built from TRBV18 and TRBJ1-5; TRBD1 aligns across 7 bases. V dropped 4 bases and J dropped 6; count of bases not matched to a gene: 6. From germline, CDR1 is KGHSH and CDR2 LQKENI. The CDR3 totals 14 residues. The CDR3 DNA reads TGTGCCAGCTCACAACAGGGGCTCGGTCAGCCCCAGCATTTT. Translated: CASSQQGLGQPQHF.

In its sample, this clone was seen many times. The rearrangement joins TRBV21-1 to TRBJ1-3; the table's D call, TRBD1, was not checked against the DNA. TRBV21-1 is deemed a pseudogene. This CDR3 comprises 14 residues. CDR3 loop: CASSRQPRGNTIYF. CDR3 DNA: TGTGCCAGCAGCCGCCAACCCAGGGGGAACACCATATATTTT.

This clone was seen ten or more times. V gene TRBV13 combines with J gene TRBJ2-7, with TRBD1 identical over 9 bases. Germline V lookup: CDR1 PRHDT, CDR2 FYEKMQ (reference sequence). The junction had 5 bases not matched to a gene; V was cut back by 8 bases and J by 3 bases. The CDR3 contains 13 residues. The CDR3 protein is CASEQGAVYEQYF. The CDR3 DNA sequence: TGTGCCAGCGAACAGGGGGCGGTCTACGAGCAGTACTTC.

Only a few counts were recorded for this clone. The chain has TRBV28 and TRBJ1-4; D perhaps matches TRBD1 (6 bases). Trimming took off 8 bases at V and 0 bases at J, with 13 bases between the two ends. Per germline, CDR1 MDHEN and CDR2 SYDVKM. The CDR3 runs 15 residues. CDR3 bases: TGTGCCAGCGTGGGGGCGTCCGCAACTAATGAAAAACTGTTTTTT. Translating gives CASVGASATNEKLFF.

The CDR3 reads CASSLTDNQELFF. The CDR3 DNA sequence: TGCGCCAGCAGCTTGACAGACAACCAGGAGCTGTTTTTT. This rearrangement joins TRBV5-1 to TRBJ2-2; D not resolved. V shed 1 base and J shed 10 bases, with 11 bases lying between them. Germline CDR1 reads SGHRS; CDR2 reads YFSETQ. The CDR3 runs to 13 residues.

This clone was seen a single time. The chain employs TRBV7-2 and TRBJ1-1, with D unclear. V was shortened by 2 bases and J by 5 bases, with 12 bases between the two germline ends. CDR1 is SGHTA and CDR2 is FQGNSA in the germline V gene. The CDR3 loop spans 14 amino acids. The CDR3 DNA reads TGTGCCAGCAGCTTAAATCCGTATTATACTGAAGCTTTCTTT. It is translated as CASSLNPYYTEAFF.

This clone has ten or more counts. The chain is built from TRBV19 and TRBJ2-7; the match to TRBD2 covers 7 bases. The germline V gene encodes CDR1 LNHDA and CDR2 SQIVND (reference sequence). The V gene end was trimmed by 8 bases and the J gene end by 2 bases; junction bases not matched to a gene: 12. The CDR3 runs to 15 residues. The CDR3 region has the DNA TGTGCCAGTCGGCCTGCCGGGACTATGACCTACGAGCAGTACTTC. Translated: CASRPAGTMTYEQYF.

This rearrangement joins TRBV30 to TRBJ1-5; D ambiguous. This CDR3 is 13 amino acids long. Germline CDR1 and CDR2: GTSNPN and SVGIG (reference sequence). The germline V and J ends were trimmed by 0 bases and 3 bases, with 6 bases remaining between them. The CDR3: CAWSVTNNQPQHF. The CDR3, as DNA: TGTGCCTGGAGTGTTACTAACAATCAGCCCCAGCATTTT.